The present TCR beta chain was sequenced within a study of cytotoxic CD8 clonotypes in ibrutinib-treated CLL. Study as a whole: Each sample contained, on average, almost 260,000 productive templates and 94,000 or so productive rearrangements.

Study-level results: At progression, clonality fell back toward baseline after rising at ibrutinib response.

Remarks on this clone: Its antigen remains unknown.

Target depth was 1 in 200,000 to 1 in 1 million T cells, about 10x per clonotype. Only in-frame clones appear in the TCRdb table, and some are missing; sequencing was by immunoSEQ multiplex PCR. The sample has 250,000 to 350,000 clones; 70% to 80% are singletons. For TCR beta libraries, around 2 micrograms of genomic DNA were obtained from cryopreserved PBMCs. The clonotype was recovered from a human donor with chronic lymphocytic leukemia. The sequencing used PBMCs, collected at disease progression, from a patient treated with ibrutinib.

The chain's CDR3 is CASSRNHRAQPQHF. The CDR3 nucleotides read TGTGCCAGTAGTAGAAATCACAGGGCTCAGCCCCAGCATTTT. The chain combines TRBV19 with TRBJ1-5; D is perhaps TRBD1 (6 bases). There are 14 residues in the CDR3. V lost 4 bases and J lost 6, with 13 bases in between. Germline V gene data show CDR1 as LNHDA and CDR2 as SQIVND (reference sequence).